The 31 T cell receptor beta chains reported below all come from one sample, sequenced in a study of cytomegalovirus exposure and HLA in healthy donors. The PCR was carried out with 60 Vbeta primers and 13 Jbeta primers. TCRdb keeps only in-frame clones here, not all; method: immunoSEQ multiplex PCR. The sample table includes tens of thousands of clones. Sequenced material: PBMCs. These receptors came from a middle-aged woman in good health and CMV-seronegative.

V usage is TRBV11-2 and J usage is TRBJ2-3; 9 bases map to TRBD1. Germline CDR1 is SGHAT and CDR2 is FQNNGV. The trim removed 6 bases at V and 2 bases at J, leaving 9 bases unmatched. The CDR3 length is 16 residues. For the CDR3, the DNA is TGTGCCAGCAGACCACCGGGACAGGGCCTCACAGATACGCAGTATTTT. Translating gives CASRPPGQGLTDTQYF.

This chain joins TRBV7-3 and TRBJ2-1, with 9 bases identical to TRBD2. V shed 3 bases, J shed 5 bases, and the junction held 5 bases outside the gene matches. The CDR3 spans 15 residues. Germline V gives CDR1 SGHTA, CDR2 FQGTGA. The CDR3 region is CASSLSGLANNEQFF. The CDR3 bases are TGTGCCAGCAGCTTGTCGGGACTAGCCAACAATGAGCAGTTCTTC.

Regarding this clone: The junction departs from the called germline gene at one end, perhaps through a read error. The genes are TRBV5-4 and TRBJ1-2, with D perhaps TRBD1 (6 bases). CDR3 length: 14 amino acids. Germline loops: CDR1 SGHNT, CDR2 YYREEE (reference sequence). CDR3 residues: CASTLDSYYDGYTF. The CDR3 bases are TGTGCCAGCACCTTGGACAGCTATTATGACGGCTACACCTTC. Based on the CDR3 plus reference TRBV5-4 and TRBJ1-2, the full variable domain is ETGVTQSPTHLIKTRGQQVTLRCSSQSGHNTVSWYQQALGQGPQFIFQYYREEENGRGNFPPRFSGLQFPNYSSELNVNALELDDSALYLCASTLDSYYDGYTFGSGTRLTVV.

The chain employs TRBV28 and TRBJ1-1; tentatively, D is TRBD1 (5 bases). V lost 7 bases, J lost 0 bases, and 9 bases lay in between. CDR1 MDHEN and CDR2 SYDVKM come from the germline V gene. This CDR3 is 13 amino acids long. CDR3 loop: CASIGVLNTEAFF. In nucleotides, the CDR3 is TGTGCCAGCATAGGGGTTCTGAACACTGAAGCTTTCTTT.

The V and J genes are TRBV28 and TRBJ2-7; the match to TRBD1 covers 7 bases. This CDR3 region has 15 residues. V was pared by 5 bases and J by 3 bases, with 10 bases of the junction left unmatched. Germline V gives CDR1 MDHEN, CDR2 SYDVKM. In DNA, the CDR3 is TGTGCCAGCAGTACCCCCCGACAGGGCAGCTACGAGCAGTACTTC. Translated: CASSTPRQGSYEQYF.

The V gene is TRBV18, the J gene TRBJ2-7; 14 bases align to TRBD2. V shed 0 bases and J 2 bases; nucleotides not matched to a gene: 3. CDR3 length equals 17 residues. The V gene's germline CDR1 is KGHSH and CDR2 LQKENI. Written as DNA, the CDR3 is TGTGCCAGCTCACCACCGGGACTAGCGGGAGCAACCTACGAGCAGTACTTC. Encoded protein: CASSPPGLAGATYEQYF. The complete variable domain, with remaining parts taken from reference TRBV18 and TRBJ2-7, reads NAGVMQNPRHLVRRRGQEARLRCSPMKGHSHVYWYRQLPEEGLKFMVYLQKENIIDESGMPKERFSAEFPKEGPSILRIQQVVRGDSAAYFCASSPPGLAGATYEQYFGPGTRLTVT.

The V call is TRBV15, the J call TRBJ2-2, with TRBD2 matching over 9 bases. This CDR3 contains 18 residues. Germline-derived CDR1 and CDR2 are LNHNV and YYDKDF (reference sequence). V was clipped by 1 base and J by 1 base; unmatched bases: 7. CDR3 protein: CATSRGGRLAENTGELFF. DNA of the CDR3: TGTGCCACCAGCAGAGGGGGGAGACTAGCGGAGAACACCGGGGAGCTGTTTTTT.

J is TRBJ2-1 and V is TRBV5-1; TRBD1 is a possible D gene (6 bases). Trimming took 0 bases from V and 2 from J, leaving 12 bases between them. The CDR3 length is 16 residues. From germline, CDR1 is SGHRS and CDR2 YFSETQ. The CDR3 sequence: CASSLDRASTYNEQFF. CDR3 in DNA: TGCGCCAGCAGCTTGGACAGGGCGAGTACCTACAATGAGCAGTTCTTC.

The rearrangement links TRBV11-2 to TRBJ2-1; 9 nucleotides line up with TRBD1. This CDR3 region has 16 residues. J gave up 5 bases and V 8 bases, and 13 bases lay outside the gene matches. Germline loops: CDR1 SGHAT, CDR2 FQNNGV. The CDR3 DNA reads TGTGCCAGCTCGACAGGGGGGGGAGCATCCGACAATGAGCAGTTCTTC. It translates to CASSTGGGASDNEQFF.

The chain couples TRBV9 to TRBJ2-5, with a weak D call TRBD2 (5 bases). V lost 0 bases and J 7 bases, leaving 13 bases between the germline ends. CDR1 is SGDLS and CDR2 is YYNGEE in the germline V gene. The CDR3 consists of 14 residues. The CDR3 bases are TGTGCCAGCAGCGTAGAGAGGGAGAGTGGGACCCAGTACTTC. Translated: CASSVERESGTQYF.

The V call is TRBV7-2, the J call TRBJ2-3, with 8 bases fitting TRBD2. Germline assignment: CDR1 SGHTA and CDR2 FQGNSA. V lost 5 bases and J lost 10; bases outside the gene matches: 5. The CDR3 sequence is 12 residues long. The CDR3 nucleotides are TGTGCCAGCAGCCCCCGGGGGGGGTCGCAGTATTTT. Translating it yields CASSPRGGSQYF. Filled out from reference TRBV7-2 and TRBJ2-3, the complete variable domain reads GAGVSQSPSNKVTEKGKDVELRCDPISGHTALYWYRQSLGQGLEFLIYFQGNSAPDKSGLPSDRFSAERTGGSVSTLTIQRTQQEDSAVYLCASSPRGGSQYFGPGTRLTVL.

The chain couples TRBV6-5 to TRBJ1-1; D not resolved. V lost 5 bases and J 0 bases, leaving 13 bases between the germline ends. Germline V gene data show CDR1 as MNHEY and CDR2 as SVGAGI. This CDR3 has 15 amino acids. As DNA, the CDR3 is TGTGCCAGCAGTCCTGAGAACAGATTGAACACTGAAGCTTTCTTT. It specifies CASSPENRLNTEAFF.

The J gene is TRBJ1-2, the V gene TRBV10-3; 7 nucleotides agree with TRBD1. This CDR3 is built from 14 residues. With 5 bases clipped from V and 4 bases from J, the junction kept 7 bases outside the gene matches. The germline CDR1 and CDR2 sequences are ENHRY and SYGVKD. The CDR3 nucleotides are TGTGCCATCAGTTCCGGGACAGCTAGCTATGGCTACACCTTC. Translating it yields CAISSGTASYGYTF.

The chain recombines TRBV2 with TRBJ2-7, with 10 bases lining up with TRBD1. Germline CDR1 SNHLY, CDR2 FYNNEI. This CDR3 region has 14 residues. The J segment lost 3 bases and the V segment lost 5 bases, leaving 4 bases of the junction unmatched. DNA of the CDR3: TGTGCCAGCAGTATAGACAGGGGGCACTACGAGCAGTACTTC. Translating it yields CASSIDRGHYEQYF.

The CDR3 sequence is CASTTTTREQYF. Here the CDR3 DNA reads TGTGCCAGCACCACGACTACCAGGGAGCAGTACTTC. The chain is built from TRBV28 and TRBJ2-7, with D possibly being TRBD2 (5 bases). Germline assignment: CDR1 MDHEN and CDR2 SYDVKM. The CDR3 has 12 amino acids. V was clipped by 7 bases and J by 7 bases, with 14 bases between them.

V and J are TRBV7-2 and TRBJ1-6; D is perhaps TRBD1 (5 bases). CDR1 SGHTA and CDR2 FQGNSA come from the germline V gene. The CDR3 loop spans 15 amino acids. Trimming took 2 bases from V and 6 from J, leaving 11 bases between them. CDR3 in amino acids: CASSLHQGLNSPLHF. CDR3 in DNA: TGTGCCAGCAGCTTACACCAGGGACTTAATTCACCCCTCCACTTT.

This chain links TRBV4-2 with TRBJ1-1; tentative D call: TRBD1 (5 bases). Germline V gives CDR1 LGHNA, CDR2 YNFKEQ. This CDR3 contains 15 residues. V was cut by 0 bases and J by 5 bases, with 13 bases left in between. This CDR3 is CASSQEGPYGTEAFF. CDR3 DNA: TGTGCCAGCAGCCAAGAGGGGCCTTATGGGACTGAAGCTTTCTTT.

For the CDR3, the DNA is TGTGCCAGCAGCGTATCCCCCAATACCCAGGGTTCCTATGGCTACACCTTC. Translated, it gives CASSVSPNTQGSYGYTF. The chain links TRBV9 to TRBJ1-2; the D gene is possibly TRBD1 (5 bases). The CDR3 totals 17 residues. Trimming pared 1 base from V and 4 bases from J, leaving 20 bases between. CDR1 is SGDLS, CDR2 YYNGEE, per germline.

The chain has TRBV4-3 and TRBJ1-5; perhaps TRBD1 as D (5 bases). The length of the CDR3 is 18 residues. Looked up from germline, CDR1 is LGHNA and CDR2 is YSLEER. V was trimmed by 4 bases and J by 2 bases, leaving 21 bases between them. The CDR3, as DNA: TGCGCCAGCAGCCGAGCCTATACAGGTTCCGTCCGCAATCAGCCCCAGCATTTT. The encoded protein is CASSRAYTGSVRNQPQHF.

The gene calls are TRBV18 and TRBJ1-5, with D unclear. Trimming pared 2 bases from V and 5 bases from J, leaving 10 bases between. Germline lookup yields CDR1 KGHSH and CDR2 LQKENI. The CDR3 consists of 14 residues. The CDR3 nucleotides are TGTGCCAGCTCACCAAACACAGCTCATCAGCCCCAGCATTTT. Translation gives CASSPNTAHQPQHF.

This chain uses TRBV7-2 with TRBJ2-1; 10 bases line up with TRBD2. The length of the CDR3 is 15 residues. V was pared by 5 bases and J by 4 bases, with 5 bases of the junction left unmatched. CDR1 and CDR2 (germline): SGHTA, FQGNSA. The CDR3 nucleotides are TGTGCCAGCAGCCCTAGCGGGAGAGCATACAATGAGCAGTTCTTC. Translated: CASSPSGRAYNEQFF.

Note on this clone: Relative to the germline gene, one junction end is altered; a read error may explain this. The rearrangement joins TRBV20-1 to TRBJ2-5; no clear D gene. This CDR3 has 11 residues. The germline V gene encodes CDR1 DFQATT and CDR2 SNEGSKA (reference sequence). CDR3: CSAAQKENQYF. The CDR3 region has the DNA TGCAGTGCGGCCCAGAAGGAGAACCAGTACTTC.

This sequence joins TRBV9 and TRBJ1-1; D is unclear. The germline CDR1 and CDR2 sequences are SGDLS and YYNGEE. CDR3 length: 16 residues. Trimming removed 4 bases from V and 3 bases from J, with 19 bases in between. The CDR3: CASSLGLTLADTEAFF. CDR3 coding DNA: TGTGCCAGCAGCCTGGGTCTAACCCTCGCGGACACTGAAGCTTTCTTT.

This chain connects TRBV28 to TRBJ1-6; no definite D call. Trimming cost V 4 bases and J 7 bases, with 14 bases left between them. The CDR3 extends over 15 amino acids. CDR1 and CDR2 (germline): MDHEN, SYDVKM. The CDR3, as DNA: TGTGCCAGCAGTTCTCCTCAGCGGTTAAATTCACCCCTCCACTTT. Translated: CASSSPQRLNSPLHF.

V is TRBV5-1 and J is TRBJ2-7; tentative D call: TRBD2 (6 bases). Trimming stripped 4 bases from V and 4 bases from J, with 18 bases between. The germline V gene encodes CDR1 SGHRS and CDR2 YFSETQ. CDR3 length: 15 amino acids. CDR3 region: CASSLEGGRPYEQYF. The CDR3 DNA reads TGCGCCAGCAGCCTCGAGGGAGGACGGCCTTACGAGCAGTACTTC.

The chain links TRBV7-2 to TRBJ2-7, with 9 bases aligning to TRBD2. The CDR3 runs 16 residues. The V and J ends lost 1 base and 2 bases, in that order; junction bases with no gene match: 6. Germline loops: CDR1 SGHTA, CDR2 FQGNSA. As DNA, the CDR3 is TGTGCCAGCAGCTTAGAAGGGGCTAGCGGGGCCTACGAGCAGTACTTC. This codes for CASSLEGASGAYEQYF.

The rearrangement joins TRBV29-1 to TRBJ2-7; 9 bases align to TRBD2. The CDR3 is 13 residues long. Germline assignment: CDR1 SQVTM and CDR2 ANQGSEA. Trimming cost V 6 bases and J 4 bases; bases outside gene matches: 7. CDR3 DNA sequence: TGCAGCGTCGTTCCTAGCGGGGCTTACGAGCAGTACTTC. Amino acid sequence: CSVVPSGAYEQYF.

The chain joins TRBV30 to TRBJ2-1; the match to TRBD2 covers 9 bases. The V gene's germline CDR1 is GTSNPN and CDR2 SVGIG (reference sequence). Unmatched junction bases numbered 6, after V lost 2 bases and J lost 4 bases. The CDR3 extends over 15 amino acids. Here the CDR3 DNA reads TGTGCCTGGAGTCTTAGCGGGGGCCCTTACAATGAGCAGTTCTTC. This encodes CAWSLSGGPYNEQFF.

The gene calls are TRBV27 and TRBJ2-5; 7 bases are a match to TRBD2. Germline V gene lookup returns CDR1 MNHEY and CDR2 SMNVEV (reference sequence). This CDR3 region has 17 residues. The J segment lost 1 base and the V segment lost 2 bases, leaving 10 bases of the junction unmatched. The CDR3 is CASSLRRASGAQETQYF. For the CDR3, the DNA is TGTGCCAGCAGTTTACGACGGGCGAGCGGGGCCCAAGAGACCCAGTACTTC.

The chain carries TRBV19 and TRBJ2-7; 8 nucleotides match TRBD2. Germline V gene data show CDR1 as LNHDA and CDR2 as SQIVND (reference sequence). The CDR3 runs to 16 residues. The V segment lost 5 bases and the J segment 6 bases; nucleotides outside the gene matches: 15. As DNA, the CDR3 is TGTGCCAGTAGTGCCTACCGGGACTCGGGAGGGCCCGAGCAGTACTTC. It encodes CASSAYRDSGGPEQYF.

The chain uses TRBV2 and TRBJ2-5; 7 positions agree with TRBD2. Germline CDR1 and CDR2: SNHLY and FYNNEI. V lost 1 base and J lost 2; bases outside the gene matches: 7. CDR3 size: 16 residues. The DNA for the CDR3 is TGTGCCAGCAGTGAAGGGAGGGCGGGGGTTCAAGAGACCCAGTACTTC. Residues: CASSEGRAGVQETQYF.